The present TCR beta chain was sequenced within a study of T cell changes during pregnancy in multiple sclerosis. Profiling relied on immunoSEQ multiplex PCR, and the TCRdb table lists in-frame clones only, not all of them. Of 60,000 to 75,000 clones in the sample, 80% to 95% were seen once. This TCR came from a female donor with multiple sclerosis, enrolled in a pregnancy study. The material was CD8+ T cells from peripheral blood mononuclear cells, obtained in the second trimester of pregnancy.

The CDR3 reads CASSYGTGAYEQYF. DNA for the CDR3: TGTGCCAGCAGTTACGGGACAGGGGCGTACGAGCAGTACTTC. The genes are TRBV6-5 and TRBJ2-5; 10 bases map to TRBD1. Matching the DNA end better, TRBJ2-7 makes the J call doubtful. Germline V CDR1 and CDR2: MNHEY, SVGAGI. The CDR3 sequence is 14 residues long.